Shown below are 32 T cell receptor beta chains from a single sample sequenced in a study of liver allograft versus peripheral blood T cells (TCRdb year 2020). With respect to the entire study: In liver transplant recipients, the study looked at T cell receptor repertoires in the peripheral blood and set them against the repertoires found within the transplanted livers.

Reads for this sample came from an Illumina MiSeq. TCRdb passed the public sequencing reads through fastp at Q25 and MiXCR, retaining productive beta sequences. Rows with a matching CDR3 protein are joined into one entry that keeps the most common DNA and genes. The table for this sample lists over a thousand distinct CDR3 sequences; approximately 15% of them were counted only once. Roughly a sixth of the sample belongs to the ten largest clones. These receptors originate from a human patient who had a liver transplant. Some T cells may have been brought in with the graft after a transplant.

The rearrangement links TRBV7-9 to TRBJ1-1; D unclear. The CDR3 totals 16 residues. Germline V gives CDR1 SEHNR, CDR2 FQNEAQ (reference sequence). Trimming removed 4 bases from V and 1 base from J, with 16 bases in between. The CDR3 DNA follows: TGTGCCAGCAGCTCCCTGCCGGGCGAGGGGAACACTGAAGCTTTCTTT. Encoded protein: CASSSLPGEGNTEAFF.

This clonotype is judged medium-sized. The V gene is TRBV7-9, the J gene TRBJ1-5; D possibly corresponds to TRBD1 (6 bases). The germline gives CDR1 SEHNR, CDR2 FQNEAQ (reference sequence). This CDR3 contains 13 residues. The V gene lost 3 bases and the J gene lost 8 bases, with 11 bases spanning the gap. In DNA form, the CDR3 reads TGTGCCAGCAGCTTGGGGGCTAGGGAGCCCCAGCATTTT. Translation: CASSLGAREPQHF.

By share, this clonotype ranks as large (0.1 to 1%). This chain connects TRBV10-3 to TRBJ1-2; the match to TRBD1 covers 12 bases. Germline values: CDR1 ENHRY, CDR2 SYGVKD. CDR3 length: 14 amino acids. The trim removed 10 bases at V and 8 bases at J, leaving 11 bases unmatched. The CDR3 nucleotides are TGTGCCACTAGTCCGGGACAGGGGGCGCGGGGCTACACCTTC. This codes for CATSPGQGARGYTF.

The genes are TRBV7-2 and TRBJ2-1; 10 positions match TRBD2. V shed 7 bases and J 2 bases; nucleotides not matched to a gene: 5. The CDR3 runs 15 residues. Germline V gives CDR1 SGHTA, CDR2 FQGNSA. The CDR3 sequence is CASTNSGRAYNEQFF. CDR3 nucleotides: TGTGCCAGCACTAACAGCGGGAGGGCCTACAATGAGCAGTTCTTC.

This clonotype is labeled medium-sized. The V gene is TRBV7-2, the J gene TRBJ2-3; no reliable D call. The V end lost 0 bases, the J end lost 3 bases, and 16 bases lay between the germline ends. Looked up from germline, CDR1 is SGHTA and CDR2 is FQGNSA. There are 17 residues in the CDR3. In nucleotides, the CDR3 is TGTGCCAGCAGCTTAGCCCCTTCAGCAGCTCAGACAGATACGCAGTATTTT. It translates to CASSLAPSAAQTDTQYF.

DNA of the CDR3: TGTGCCAGCAGGATGGGGATCAATAATGAAAAACTGTTTTTT. Translating gives CASRMGINNEKLFF. This chain joins TRBV2 and TRBJ1-4, with no clear D. Trimming stripped 6 bases from V and 4 bases from J, with 12 bases between. This CDR3 spans 14 amino acids. Germline values: CDR1 SNHLY, CDR2 FYNNEI.

Within the sample, this clonotype is medium-sized. The V gene is TRBV7-2, the J gene TRBJ2-3; no firm D call. CDR1 and CDR2 (germline): SGHTA, FQGNSA. The V gene lost 2 bases and the J gene lost 5 bases, with 5 bases spanning the gap. The CDR3 loop spans 12 amino acids. The CDR3 here is CASSLRVDTQYF. CDR3 DNA: TGTGCCAGCAGCTTAAGGGTAGATACGCAGTATTTT. The full variable domain, rest sourced from reference TRBV7-2 and TRBJ2-3, is GAGVSQSPSNKVTEKGKDVELRCDPISGHTALYWYRQSLGQGLEFLIYFQGNSAPDKSGLPSDRFSAERTGGSVSTLTIQRTQQEDSAVYLCASSLRVDTQYFGPGTRLTVL.

This clonotype was counted many times. This chain joins TRBV11-2 and TRBJ1-1, with a possible D match to TRBD1 (5 bases). The CDR3 length is 16 residues. Trimming shortened V by 2 bases and J by 1 base, and 14 bases separated the two germline ends. Germline V gives CDR1 SGHAT, CDR2 FQNNGV. The CDR3 protein is CASSLRFGHKNTEAFF. Here the CDR3 DNA reads TGTGCCAGCAGCTTAAGATTCGGACATAAGAACACTGAAGCTTTCTTT.

For this clonotype: A much larger clone differs from this one at a single base, so this may be a read error. The chain is built from TRBV7-2 and TRBJ2-5; 9 positions agree with TRBD2. Germline assignment: CDR1 SGHTA and CDR2 FQGNSA. The CDR3 runs to 17 residues. The CDR3, as DNA: TGTGCCATCAGCTTGTCGGGACTAGCCTCCACGGGGGAGACCCAGTACTTC. Its translation: CAISLSGLASTGETQYF. Using reference TRBV7-2 and TRBJ2-5 for the parts outside the CDR3, the full variable domain is GAGVSQSPSNKVTEKGKDVELRCDPISGHTALYWYRQSLGQGLEFLIYFQGNSAPDKSGLPSDRFSAERTGGSVSTLTIQRTQQEDSAVYLCAISLSGLASTGETQYFGPGTRLLVL.

This rearrangement joins TRBV6-5 to TRBJ2-2; 11 nucleotides agree with TRBD1. The CDR3 contains 16 residues. Germline values: CDR1 MNHEY, CDR2 SVGAGI. V lost 6 bases and J lost 6; bases outside the gene matches: 9. CDR3 DNA: TGTGCCAGCAGAATGGGACAGGGGGTGACGGCCGGGGAGCTGTTTTTT. This codes for CASRMGQGVTAGELFF.

By frequency in the sample, this clonotype is medium-sized. This chain joins TRBV27 and TRBJ2-1, with D possibly TRBD2 on 5 matching bases. Per germline, CDR1 MNHEY and CDR2 SMNVEV (reference sequence). CDR3 size: 17 residues. V was shortened by 2 bases and J by 2 bases, with 16 bases between the two germline ends. Here the CDR3 DNA reads TGTGCCAGCAGTTTAAAATCGCACCCCGGGGCCTACAATGAGCAGTTCTTC. Amino acids: CASSLKSHPGAYNEQFF.

Within the sample, this clonotype is medium-sized. The V and J genes are TRBV20-1 and TRBJ1-4; the match to TRBD1 covers 8 bases. Germline V lookup: CDR1 DFQATT, CDR2 SNEGSKA (reference sequence). V gave up 4 bases and J gave up 2 bases; unmatched junction bases: 3. CDR3 length: 14 residues. The CDR3 bases are TGCAGTGCTAAGGACAGGGTTACTAATGAAAAACTGTTTTTT. Encoded protein: CSAKDRVTNEKLFF.

This clonotype is labeled large (0.1 to 1%). For the CDR3, the DNA is TGTGCCAGCATCCAAGGACTAGAGCGGCGCAATGAGCAGTTCTTC. Amino acid sequence: CASIQGLERRNEQFF. The chain combines TRBV6-1 with TRBJ2-1; 7 bases map to TRBD2. Germline values: CDR1 MNHNS, CDR2 SASEGT. V lost 7 bases, J lost 6 bases, and 12 bases stayed unmatched. CDR3 size: 15 residues.

By sample fraction, this clonotype is large. CDR3 bases: TGTGCCAGCAGCTTAGGTTCGTATAGGACAGGCAGTGGCTACACCTTC. This translates into CASSLGSYRTGSGYTF. The chain uses TRBV7-2 and TRBJ1-2, with TRBD1 identical over 7 bases. From germline, CDR1 is SGHTA and CDR2 FQGNSA. The CDR3 extends over 16 amino acids. V was clipped by 1 base and J by 7 bases; unmatched bases: 12. The variable domain in full, with the rest retrieved from reference TRBV7-2 and TRBJ1-2, is GAGVSQSPSNKVTEKGKDVELRCDPISGHTALYWYRQSLGQGLEFLIYFQGNSAPDKSGLPSDRFSAERTGGSVSTLTIQRTQQEDSAVYLCASSLGSYRTGSGYTFGSGTRLTVV.

This clonotype counts as medium-sized. This chain joins TRBV9 and TRBJ1-5, with D possibly TRBD1 on 5 matching bases. Germline values: CDR1 SGDLS, CDR2 YYNGEE. The CDR3 runs to 14 residues. The V end was cut by 2 bases, the J end by 6 bases, with 12 bases between. Here the CDR3 reads CASSVDGAGQPQHF. The CDR3 DNA is TGTGCCAGCAGCGTCGACGGGGCAGGTCAGCCCCAGCATTTT.

This clonotype is labeled medium-sized (0.01 to 0.1%). The chain carries TRBV28 and TRBJ2-1; the match to TRBD2 covers 9 bases. V gave up 7 bases and J gave up 0 bases; unmatched junction bases: 4. Germline-derived CDR1 and CDR2 are MDHEN and SYDVKM. This CDR3 comprises 15 residues. For the CDR3, the DNA is TGTGCCAGCATCACTAGCGGGTCCTCCTACAATGAGCAGTTCTTC. Protein product: CASITSGSSYNEQFF.

This clonotype was detected only a few times. The rearrangement joins TRBV25-1 to TRBJ2-3; 8 bases align to TRBD2. The CDR3 runs 14 residues. The germline gives CDR1 MGHDK, CDR2 SYGVNS. Trimming cost V 6 bases and J 3 bases; bases outside gene matches: 5. This chain's CDR3 is CASSLGGRTDTQYF. The CDR3 DNA reads as TGTGCCAGCAGCCTGGGCGGGAGGACAGATACGCAGTATTTT. Drawing the rest from reference TRBV25-1 and TRBJ2-3, the complete variable domain is EADIYQTPRYLVIGTGKKITLECSQTMGHDKMYWYQQDPGMELHLIHYSYGVNSTEKGDLSSESTVSRIRTEHFPLTLESARPSHTSQYLCASSLGGRTDTQYFGPGTRLTVL.

The J gene is TRBJ1-2, the V gene TRBV18; 8 bases line up with TRBD1. With V trimmed by 1 base and J by 7 bases, 11 bases remained unmatched. Germline V gives CDR1 KGHSH, CDR2 LQKENI. The CDR3 has 16 residues. The CDR3: CASSPQVAGGAAGYTF. CDR3 in DNA: TGTGCCAGCTCACCACAGGTTGCAGGGGGCGCAGCTGGCTACACCTTC.

This clonotype is classed as medium-sized (0.01 to 0.1%). V and J are TRBV7-2 and TRBJ2-1; TRBD2 aligns across 7 bases. V lost 2 bases, J lost 2 bases, and 3 bases stayed unmatched. The germline V gene has CDR1 SGHTA and CDR2 FQGNSA. The CDR3 is 15 residues long. The CDR3 nucleotides are TGTGCCAGCAGCTTAACCGGGACTACCTACAATGAGCAGTTCTTC. Protein sequence: CASSLTGTTYNEQFF. Looking up the rest from reference TRBV7-2 and TRBJ2-1 gives the full variable domain: GAGVSQSPSNKVTEKGKDVELRCDPISGHTALYWYRQSLGQGLEFLIYFQGNSAPDKSGLPSDRFSAERTGGSVSTLTIQRTQQEDSAVYLCASSLTGTTYNEQFFGPGTRLTVL.

By share, this clonotype counts as medium-sized (0.01 to 0.1%). The chain joins TRBV20-1 to TRBJ2-1, with 10 bases that match TRBD2. V lost 0 bases to trimming and J lost 4 bases; unmatched junction nucleotides: 9. Germline-derived CDR1 and CDR2 are DFQATT and SNEGSKA (reference sequence). The CDR3 contains 17 residues. As DNA, the CDR3 is TGCAGTGCTAGAGATAAGCCGACTAGCGGGTTATACAATGAGCAGTTCTTC. Its protein product is CSARDKPTSGLYNEQFF.

This clonotype is classed as medium-sized. CDR3 amino acids: CASSSTNTGGPHYEQYF. The CDR3 DNA follows: TGTGCCAGCAGCTCAACTAATACGGGAGGGCCACACTACGAGCAGTACTTC. The chain links TRBV7-9 to TRBJ2-7, with 8 bases aligning to TRBD2. The CDR3 loop spans 17 amino acids. With 4 bases clipped from V and 3 bases from J, the junction kept 14 bases outside the gene matches. Germline V CDR1 and CDR2: SEHNR, FQNEAQ (reference sequence). The full variable domain, completed using reference TRBV7-9 and TRBJ2-7, is DTGVSQNPRHKITKRGQNVTFRCDPISEHNRLYWYRQTLGQGPEFLTYFQNEAQLEKSRLLSDRFSAERPKGSFSTLEIQRTEQGDSAMYLCASSSTNTGGPHYEQYFGPGTRLTVT.

This clonotype is judged medium-sized (0.01 to 0.1%). The chain carries TRBV20-1 and TRBJ2-7; D unresolved. The CDR3 is made up of 15 amino acids. Germline-derived CDR1 and CDR2 are DFQATT and SNEGSKA (reference sequence). The V end lost 3 bases, the J end lost 2 bases, and 17 bases lay between the germline ends. The CDR3 coding sequence is TGCAGTGCTAGTGGGTTATTTGAGACGGCCTACGAGCAGTACTTC. Protein: CSASGLFETAYEQYF.

The gene calls are TRBV12-3 or TRBV12-4 and TRBJ1-1; the D gene is possibly TRBD1 (5 bases). The CDR3 runs to 14 residues. Trimming took 3 bases from V and 1 from J, leaving 9 bases between them. CDR3 region: CASSFGHQNTEAFF. CDR3 DNA: TGTGCCAGCAGTTTTGGACACCAGAACACTGAAGCTTTCTTT.

This clonotype was recorded a few times. The chain couples TRBV3-1 to TRBJ1-6; a weak D match, TRBD1 (5 bases). Trimming stripped 7 bases from V and 5 bases from J, with 15 bases between. The germline V gene has CDR1 LGHDT and CDR2 YNNKEL (reference sequence). CDR3 length equals 15 residues. The CDR3 DNA is TGTGCCAGCAACTATAGGGGTCAAGATAATTCACCCCTCCACTTT. The encoded protein is CASNYRGQDNSPLHF.

This clonotype was observed a handful of times. J is TRBJ2-5 and V is TRBV19; D is uncertain. The V gene lost 4 bases and the J gene lost 1 base, with 7 bases spanning the gap. The CDR3 has 13 residues. Germline V lookup: CDR1 LNHDA, CDR2 SQIVND (reference sequence). This chain's CDR3 is CASSRNSQETQYF. CDR3 bases: TGTGCCAGTAGTAGGAACAGCCAAGAGACCCAGTACTTC.

This sequence joins TRBV3-1 and TRBJ1-6; a weak D match, TRBD1 (5 bases). V lost 4 bases and J 9 bases, leaving 13 bases between the germline ends. Germline V gene sequence: CDR1 LGHDT, CDR2 YNNKEL (reference sequence). The CDR3 is made up of 14 amino acids. The CDR3 region has the DNA TGTGCCAGCAGCCCAAGTACAGGTCTTTCACCCCTCCACTTT. It is translated as CASSPSTGLSPLHF.

Turning to this clonotype: A read error may explain this, as a much larger clone is one base away. This chain joins TRBV6-2 or TRBV6-3 and TRBJ2-4; a weak D match, TRBD1 (5 bases). Germline loops: CDR1 MNHEY, CDR2 SVGEGT. Between the trimmed V and J ends, which lost 8 bases and 2 bases, there was a span of 13 bases. This CDR3 spans 14 amino acids. Here the CDR3 reads CASRLGPTKNIQYF. For the CDR3, the DNA is TGTGCCAGCCGCCTGGGGCCCACCAAAAACATTCAGTACTTC.

This clonotype is classed as medium-sized. J is TRBJ1-2 and V is TRBV11-2, with D possibly TRBD1 on 5 matching bases. Per the germline V gene, CDR1 is SGHAT and CDR2 is FQNNGV. The V and J ends lost 4 bases and 4 bases respectively, with 10 bases between them. The CDR3 loop spans 13 amino acids. The CDR3 reads CASSSSGPYGYTF. Written as DNA, the CDR3 is TGTGCCAGCAGCTCTTCAGGGCCCTATGGCTACACCTTC. Full variable domain (rest looked up from reference TRBV11-2 and TRBJ1-2): EAGVAQSPRYKIIEKRQSVAFWCNPISGHATLYWYQQILGQGPKLLIQFQNNGVVDDSQLPKDRFSAERLKGVDSTLKIQPAKLEDSAVYLCASSSSGPYGYTFGSGTRLTVV.

This clonotype is judged medium-sized. The V call is TRBV20-1, the J call TRBJ1-2, with 10 positions matching TRBD1. Germline trimming cut 6 bases from V and 0 bases from J; bases unmatched to any gene: 7. CDR1 and CDR2 (germline): DFQATT, SNEGSKA (reference sequence). This CDR3 contains 15 residues. Here the CDR3 reads CSATDRGATNYGYTF. The CDR3 DNA reads as TGCAGTGCGACGGACAGGGGGGCAACTAACTATGGCTACACCTTC.

This clonotype is labeled as medium-sized. The genes are TRBV7-2 and TRBJ2-7, with 10 bases matching TRBD2. The CDR3 runs to 17 residues. The junction had 11 bases not matched to a gene; V was cut back by 6 bases and J by 0 bases. Germline assignment: CDR1 SGHTA and CDR2 FQGNSA. The CDR3 region has the DNA TGTGCCAGCAGAAGGCTAGCGGGAGCCCTAAGCTCCTACGAGCAGTACTTC. It encodes CASRRLAGALSSYEQYF.

This chain links TRBV6-2 or TRBV6-3 with TRBJ1-1; 7 nucleotides line up with TRBD1. CDR3 length equals 16 residues. Losses at the gene ends were 7 bases for V and 0 bases for J; bases not matched to a gene: 11. Germline lookup yields CDR1 MNHEY and CDR2 SVGEGT. The CDR3 is CASNRQGRPLNTEAFF. The CDR3 region has the DNA TGTGCCAGCAACCGACAGGGACGCCCACTGAACACTGAAGCTTTCTTT.

This clonotype is labeled as medium-sized (0.01 to 0.1%). The chain combines TRBV7-2 with TRBJ2-3; 14 positions match TRBD2. Germline assignment: CDR1 SGHTA and CDR2 FQGNSA. The CDR3 has 18 amino acids. With 5 bases clipped from V and 6 bases from J, the junction kept 13 bases outside the gene matches. As DNA, the CDR3 is TGTGCCAGCAGCCCTGGGAGCCCGGGACTAGCGGGAGTGGATACGCAGTATTTT. Protein: CASSPGSPGLAGVDTQYF.